This T cell receptor beta chain was sequenced for a study of somatic mutations in cytotoxic T cells in rheumatoid arthritis. Study context: Sorting by flow gave nearly 100% purity for some V beta antibody-stained T-cell populations, including V beta1+ cells sequenced for TCRB.

CDR1 is SEHNR and CDR2 is FQNEAQ in the germline V gene (reference sequence). V dropped 5 bases and J dropped 4 bases, with 14 bases sitting between them. The CDR3 covers 14 residues. Libraries were prepared by immunoSEQ multiplex PCR; TCRdb keeps only in-frame clonotypes and omits some of them. In the table there are about 11,000 clones, approximately 69% of which are singletons. Healthy control status was assigned to blood donors, whose median age was around 51 years (range about 21-70) and of whom 55% were female. The sequenced sample was CD8+ T cells sorted from blood. The clonotype originates from a man between 65 and 85 years old in good health. The chain employs TRBV7-9 and TRBJ2-5; D is possibly TRBD1 or TRBD2 (5 bases each). The CDR3 region is CASSGAWAGETQYF. CDR3 sequence (DNA): TGTGCCAGCAGCGGGGCGTGGGCGGGAGAGACCCAGTACTTC.